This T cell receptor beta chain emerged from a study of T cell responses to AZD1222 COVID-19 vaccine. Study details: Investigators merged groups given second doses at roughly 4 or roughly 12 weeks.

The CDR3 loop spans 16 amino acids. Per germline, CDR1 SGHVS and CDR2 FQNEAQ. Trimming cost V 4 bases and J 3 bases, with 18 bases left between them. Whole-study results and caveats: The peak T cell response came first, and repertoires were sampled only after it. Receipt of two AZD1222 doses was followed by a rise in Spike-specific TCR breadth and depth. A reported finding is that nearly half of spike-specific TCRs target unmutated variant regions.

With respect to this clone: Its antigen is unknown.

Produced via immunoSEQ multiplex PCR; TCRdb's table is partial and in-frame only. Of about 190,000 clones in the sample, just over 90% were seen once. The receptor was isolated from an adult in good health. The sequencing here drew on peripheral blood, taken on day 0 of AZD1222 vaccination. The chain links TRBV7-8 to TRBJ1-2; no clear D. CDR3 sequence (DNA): TGTGCCAGCAGCTCAAAGGCTCTCGGTCACGACTATGGCTACACCTTC. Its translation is CASSSKALGHDYGYTF.